This TCR beta chain was profiled in a study of blood T cell repertoires in COVID-19. Study overall: Sample material is recorded as cDNA or gDNA derived from T cells, B-cell-depleted T cells, or PBMCs.

The germline CDR1 and CDR2 sequences are DFQATT and SNEGSKA (reference sequence). V was shortened by 3 bases and J by 5 bases, with 11 bases between the two germline ends. CDR3 length: 13 residues. Per the authors' pipeline: The assay estimated nucleated cells by amplifying reference gene primers. Using immunoSEQ multiplex PCR, the repertoire was profiled, and TCRdb retains in-frame clones only, with some absent. That table gives V, J and clone size, and the DNA gave D and trimming. The sample contains hundreds of thousands of clones, more than 75% of which appear only once. This clone came up once. The chain is built from TRBV20-1 and TRBJ1-3; D gene unclear. The sample comprised peripheral blood. This TCR derives from a human donor in a cohort sampled during active COVID-19. CDR3 sequence: CSASPGGRNTIYF. The CDR3 DNA sequence: TGCAGTGCTAGTCCTGGTGGGCGAAACACCATATATTTT.